This TCR beta chain was obtained from a study of blood T cell repertoires in COVID-19. Cohort 3 recovered donors had two negative PCRs, clearance, or symptom resolution. The CDR3 extends over 14 amino acids. Germline loops: CDR1 SGHVS, CDR2 FQNEAQ. V shed 5 bases and J shed 3 bases, with 13 bases lying between them. Measured with immunoSEQ multiplex PCR; TCRdb has only the in-frame clones, and not every one. In the table there are 150,000 to 170,000 clones, roughly 80% of which are singletons. This clonotype was obtained from a man between 50 and 59 years old who had recovered from COVID-19. Material for sequencing was PBMCs or T cells enriched from blood (not recorded which). The chain has TRBV7-8 and TRBJ1-2, with a tentative D call TRBD1 (5 bases). The CDR3 coding sequence is TGTGCCAGCAGCCCGACGTGGGGGGACTATGGCTACACCTTC. This sequence encodes CASSPTWGDYGYTF.